The entry below describes one TCR beta chain. Its cognate antigen is unknown. Clones were read by immunoSEQ multiplex PCR, and TCRdb kept only the in-frame ones, dropping some. The sample includes approximately 25,000 clones, 60% to 80% of them seen just once. This specimen comes from a study of vaccination effects on CD4 cells after COVID-19. The CDR3 sequence is 17 residues long. Trimming removed 6 bases from V and 7 bases from J, with 25 bases in between. Germline V gene sequence: CDR1 MNHNS, CDR2 SASEGT. ViraFEST used viral peptide pools to expand antigen-specific CD4+ T cells before sequencing. Cultured cells yielded isolated CD4+ T cells after roughly 11 days. Two doses of either BNT162b2 or mRNA-1273 were given to each participant. According to the study, vaccine recipients showed no prior SARS-CoV-2 infection and negative nucleocapsid antibodies.

Sequences were derived from CD4+ T cells from PBMCs cultured with SARS-CoV-2 spike peptides, sampled after COVID-19 vaccination. The clonotype originates from a human donor who received a COVID-19 vaccine. V gene TRBV6-1 combines with J gene TRBJ2-1, with a weak D call TRBD2 (6 bases). The CDR3 DNA is TGTGCCAGCAGGGAATTCCGGGGGTCCCCCAAAGTTAATGAGCAGTTCTTC. Translated, it gives CASREFRGSPKVNEQFF.